The source of this T cell receptor (beta chain) is a study of blood T cell repertoires in COVID-19. Germline lookup yields CDR1 SGDLS and CDR2 YYNGEE. The CDR3 is made up of 15 amino acids. Losses at the gene ends were 0 bases for V and 5 bases for J; bases not matched to a gene: 7. This clone was recorded once. Here immunoSEQ multiplex PCR was the method, and the copy in TCRdb shows in-frame clones only, minus some. In the table there are 200,000 to 250,000 clones, approximately 83% of which are singletons. Sequenced sample: peripheral blood. This sequence was found in a woman in her twenties or thirties who had recovered from COVID-19. This chain uses TRBV9 with TRBJ1-1, with 7 bases aligning to TRBD1. The CDR3, as DNA: TGTGCCAGCAGCGTAGGGGCAGGGGGGAGGACTGAAGCTTTCTTT. Translating it yields CASSVGAGGRTEAFF.